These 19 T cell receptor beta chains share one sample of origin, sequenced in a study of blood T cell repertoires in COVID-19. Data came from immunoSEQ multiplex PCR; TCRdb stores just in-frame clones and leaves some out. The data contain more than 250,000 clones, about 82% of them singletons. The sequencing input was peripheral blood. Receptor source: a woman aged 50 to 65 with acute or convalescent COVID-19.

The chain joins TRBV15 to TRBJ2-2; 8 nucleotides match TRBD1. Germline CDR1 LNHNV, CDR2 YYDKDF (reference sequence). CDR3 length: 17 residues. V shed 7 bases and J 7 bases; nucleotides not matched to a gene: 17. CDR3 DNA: TGTGCCACCACCCCCCCACCCGGGCAGGGGGCCTTCGGGGAGCTGTTTTTT. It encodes CATTPPPGQGAFGELFF.

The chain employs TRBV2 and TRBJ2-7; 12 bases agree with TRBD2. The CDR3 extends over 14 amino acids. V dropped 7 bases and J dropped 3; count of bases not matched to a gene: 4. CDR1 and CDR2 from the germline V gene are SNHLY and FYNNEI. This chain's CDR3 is CASTRTSGNYEQYF. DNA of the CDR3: TGTGCCAGCACCAGGACTAGCGGGAACTACGAGCAGTACTTC.

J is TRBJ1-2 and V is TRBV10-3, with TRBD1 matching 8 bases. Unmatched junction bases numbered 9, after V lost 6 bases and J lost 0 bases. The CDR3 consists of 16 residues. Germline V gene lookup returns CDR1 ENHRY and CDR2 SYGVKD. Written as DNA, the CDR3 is TGTGCCATCAGGACGGACAGGGTCGACGCTAACTATGGCTACACCTTC. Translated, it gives CAIRTDRVDANYGYTF.

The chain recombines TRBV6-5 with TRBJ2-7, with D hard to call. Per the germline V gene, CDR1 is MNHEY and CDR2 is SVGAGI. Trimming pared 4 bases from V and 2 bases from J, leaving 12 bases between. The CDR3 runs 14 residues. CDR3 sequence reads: CASSFPQATYEQYF. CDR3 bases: TGTGCCAGCAGTTTCCCCCAGGCCACCTACGAGCAGTACTTC.

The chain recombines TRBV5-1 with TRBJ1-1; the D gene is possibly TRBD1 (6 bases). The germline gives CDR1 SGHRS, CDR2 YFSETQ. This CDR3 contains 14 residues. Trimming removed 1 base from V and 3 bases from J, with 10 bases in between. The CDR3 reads CASSLTGPDTEAFF. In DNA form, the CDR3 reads TGCGCCAGCAGCTTGACAGGGCCCGACACTGAAGCTTTCTTT.

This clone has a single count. In DNA form, the CDR3 reads TGTGCCAGCAGCTCTCCTCCGGGGACAGGGGTAGGGACCGGGGAGCTGTTTTTT. Encoded protein: CASSSPPGTGVGTGELFF. The chain is built from TRBV9 and TRBJ2-2; 10 bases map to TRBD1. The V gene end was trimmed by 4 bases and the J gene end by 5 bases; junction bases not matched to a gene: 14. The CDR3 consists of 18 residues. Germline-derived CDR1 and CDR2 are SGDLS and YYNGEE.

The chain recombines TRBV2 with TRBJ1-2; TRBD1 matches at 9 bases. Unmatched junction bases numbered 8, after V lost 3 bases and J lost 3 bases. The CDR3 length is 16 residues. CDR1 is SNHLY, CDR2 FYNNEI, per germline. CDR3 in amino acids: CASSDPDRGADYGYTF. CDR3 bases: TGTGCCAGCAGTGACCCGGACAGGGGAGCTGACTATGGCTACACCTTC.

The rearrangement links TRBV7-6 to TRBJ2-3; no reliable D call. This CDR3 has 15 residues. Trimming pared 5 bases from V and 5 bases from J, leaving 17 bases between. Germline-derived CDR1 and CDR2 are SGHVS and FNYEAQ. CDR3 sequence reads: CASSRYLAFGDTQYF. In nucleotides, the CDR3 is TGTGCCAGCAGCCGGTACTTAGCTTTCGGAGATACGCAGTATTTT.

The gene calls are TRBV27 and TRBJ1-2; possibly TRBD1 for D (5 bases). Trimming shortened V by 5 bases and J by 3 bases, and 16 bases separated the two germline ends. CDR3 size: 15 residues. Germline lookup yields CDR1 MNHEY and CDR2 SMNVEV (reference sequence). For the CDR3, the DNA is TGTGCCAGCAGTCCAGGTGTTGACAGATACTATGGCTACACCTTC. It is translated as CASSPGVDRYYGYTF.

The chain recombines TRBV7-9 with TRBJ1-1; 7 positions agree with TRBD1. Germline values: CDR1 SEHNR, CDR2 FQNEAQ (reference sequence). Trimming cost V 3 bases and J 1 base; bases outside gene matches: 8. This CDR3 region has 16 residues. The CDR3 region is CASSFAQGLGNTEAFF. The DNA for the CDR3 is TGTGCCAGCAGCTTTGCACAGGGGTTGGGGAACACTGAAGCTTTCTTT.

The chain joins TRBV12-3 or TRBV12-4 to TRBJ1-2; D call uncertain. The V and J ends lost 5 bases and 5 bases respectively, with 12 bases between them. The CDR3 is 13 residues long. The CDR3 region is CASSRGLEYGYTF. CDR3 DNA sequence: TGTGCCAGCAGTCGAGGGTTGGAGTATGGCTACACCTTC.

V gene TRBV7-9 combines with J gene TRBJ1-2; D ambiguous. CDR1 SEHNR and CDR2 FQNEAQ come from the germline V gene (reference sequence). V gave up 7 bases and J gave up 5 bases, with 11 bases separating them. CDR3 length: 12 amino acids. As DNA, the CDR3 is TGTGCCAGCATACAGCAAGGATATGGCTACACCTTC. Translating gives CASIQQGYGYTF.

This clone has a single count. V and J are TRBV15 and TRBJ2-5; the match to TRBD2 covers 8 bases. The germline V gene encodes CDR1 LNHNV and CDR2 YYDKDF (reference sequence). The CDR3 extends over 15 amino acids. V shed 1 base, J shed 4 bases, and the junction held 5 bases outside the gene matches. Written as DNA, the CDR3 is TGTGCCACCAGCAGAGGGCTAGCGGGTGGAGAGACCCAGTACTTC. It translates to CATSRGLAGGETQYF.

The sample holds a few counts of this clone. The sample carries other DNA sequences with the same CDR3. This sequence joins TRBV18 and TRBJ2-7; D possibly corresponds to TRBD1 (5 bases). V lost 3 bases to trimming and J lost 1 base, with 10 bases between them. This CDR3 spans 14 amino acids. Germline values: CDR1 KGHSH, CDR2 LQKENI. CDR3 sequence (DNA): TGTGCCAGCTCACCGCGGCAGGGATCCTACGAGCAGTACTTC. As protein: CASSPRQGSYEQYF.

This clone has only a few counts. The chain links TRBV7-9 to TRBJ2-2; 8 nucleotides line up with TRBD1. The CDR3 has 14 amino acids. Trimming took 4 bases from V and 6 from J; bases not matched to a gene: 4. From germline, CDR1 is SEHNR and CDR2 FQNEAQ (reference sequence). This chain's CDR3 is CASSWTGLAGELFF. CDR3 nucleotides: TGTGCCAGCAGCTGGACAGGGTTGGCCGGGGAGCTGTTTTTT.

CDR3 protein: CSAWRDEQYF. In DNA form, the CDR3 reads TGCAGTGCATGGCGGGACGAGCAGTACTTC. This chain joins TRBV20-1 and TRBJ2-7, with D maybe TRBD2 (5 bases). Germline CDR1 and CDR2: DFQATT and SNEGSKA (reference sequence). The CDR3 runs to 10 residues. With 6 bases removed from V and 5 bases from J, the gap between germline ends came to 8 bases.

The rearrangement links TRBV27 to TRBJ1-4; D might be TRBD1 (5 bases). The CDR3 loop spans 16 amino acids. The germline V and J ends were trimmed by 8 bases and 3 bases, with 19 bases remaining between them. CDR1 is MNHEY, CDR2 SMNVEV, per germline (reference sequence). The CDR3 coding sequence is TGTGCCAGCCGGGGGGGAAGGGTGGCTTCTAATGAAAAACTGTTTTTT. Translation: CASRGGRVASNEKLFF.

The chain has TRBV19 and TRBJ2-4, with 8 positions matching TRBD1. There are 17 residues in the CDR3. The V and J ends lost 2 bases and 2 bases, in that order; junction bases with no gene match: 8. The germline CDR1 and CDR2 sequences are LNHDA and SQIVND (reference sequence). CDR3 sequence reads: CASSIPPGQGTKNIQYF. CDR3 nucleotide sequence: TGTGCCAGTAGTATACCCCCCGGACAGGGTACCAAAAACATTCAGTACTTC.

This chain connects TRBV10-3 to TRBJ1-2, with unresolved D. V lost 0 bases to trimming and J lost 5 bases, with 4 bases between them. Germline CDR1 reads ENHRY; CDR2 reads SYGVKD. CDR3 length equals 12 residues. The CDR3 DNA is TGTGCCATCAGTGAGTCTCAATATGGCTACACCTTC. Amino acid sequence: CAISESQYGYTF.